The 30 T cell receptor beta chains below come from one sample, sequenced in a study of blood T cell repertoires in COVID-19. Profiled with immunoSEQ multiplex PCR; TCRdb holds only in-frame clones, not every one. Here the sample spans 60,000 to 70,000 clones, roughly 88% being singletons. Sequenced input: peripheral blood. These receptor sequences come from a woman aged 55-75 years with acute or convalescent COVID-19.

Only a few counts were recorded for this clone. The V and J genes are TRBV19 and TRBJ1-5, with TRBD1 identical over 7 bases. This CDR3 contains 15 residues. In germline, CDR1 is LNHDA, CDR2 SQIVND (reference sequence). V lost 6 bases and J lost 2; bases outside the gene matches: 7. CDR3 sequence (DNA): TGTGCCAGTAGCCCCGAGGGGGCCCGCAATCAGCCCCAGCATTTT. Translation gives CASSPEGARNQPQHF.

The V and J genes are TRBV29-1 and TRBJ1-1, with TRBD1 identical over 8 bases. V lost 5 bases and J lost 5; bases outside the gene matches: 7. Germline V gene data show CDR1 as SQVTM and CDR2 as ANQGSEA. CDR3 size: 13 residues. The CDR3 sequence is CSVWAGGGTEAFF. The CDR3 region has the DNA TGCAGCGTTTGGGCAGGGGGCGGGACTGAAGCTTTCTTT.

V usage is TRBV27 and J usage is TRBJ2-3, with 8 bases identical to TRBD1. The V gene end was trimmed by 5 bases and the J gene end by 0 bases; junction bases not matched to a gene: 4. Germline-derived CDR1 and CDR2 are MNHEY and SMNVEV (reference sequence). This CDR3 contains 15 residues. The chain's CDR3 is CASSRQGLSTDTQYF. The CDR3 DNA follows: TGTGCCAGCAGTAGACAGGGGCTGAGCACAGATACGCAGTATTTT.

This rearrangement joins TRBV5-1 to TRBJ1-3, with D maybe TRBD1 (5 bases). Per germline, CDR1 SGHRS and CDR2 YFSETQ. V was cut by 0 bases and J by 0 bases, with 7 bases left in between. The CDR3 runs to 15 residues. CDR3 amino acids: CASSLGQFSGNTIYF. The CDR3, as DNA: TGCGCCAGCAGCTTGGGACAGTTCTCTGGAAACACCATATATTTT.

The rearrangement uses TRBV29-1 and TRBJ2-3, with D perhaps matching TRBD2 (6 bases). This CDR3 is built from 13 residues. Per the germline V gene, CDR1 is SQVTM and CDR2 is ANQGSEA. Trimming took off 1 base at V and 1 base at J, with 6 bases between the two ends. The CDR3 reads CSVEGGGTDTQYF. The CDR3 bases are TGCAGCGTTGAAGGGGGGGGCACAGATACGCAGTATTTT.

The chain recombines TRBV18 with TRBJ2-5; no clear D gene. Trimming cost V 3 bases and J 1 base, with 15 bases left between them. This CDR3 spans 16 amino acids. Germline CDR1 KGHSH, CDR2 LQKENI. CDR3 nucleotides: TGTGCCAGCTCACCCATCATAAGCCGTTTCCAAGAGACCCAGTACTTC. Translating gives CASSPIISRFQETQYF.

This chain's CDR3 is CASMAVLPHNEQFF. The CDR3 DNA follows: TGTGCCAGCATGGCCGTCCTCCCCCACAATGAGCAGTTCTTC. This rearrangement joins TRBV25-1 to TRBJ2-1; D uncertain. The ends were cut back, 7 bases at V and 5 bases at J, with 15 bases in the middle. The germline gives CDR1 MGHDK, CDR2 SYGVNS. The CDR3 spans 14 residues.

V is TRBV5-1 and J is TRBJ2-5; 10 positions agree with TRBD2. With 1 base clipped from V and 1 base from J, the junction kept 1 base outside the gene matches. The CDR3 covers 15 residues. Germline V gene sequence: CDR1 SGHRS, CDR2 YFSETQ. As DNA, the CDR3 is TGCGCCAGCAGCTTGACTAGCGGGGCCCAAGAGACCCAGTACTTC. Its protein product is CASSLTSGAQETQYF. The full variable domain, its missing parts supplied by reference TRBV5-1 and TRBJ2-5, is KAGVTQTPRYLIKTRGQQVTLSCSPISGHRSVSWYQQTPGQGLQFLFEYFSETQRNKGNFPGRFSGRQFSNSRSEMNVSTLELGDSALYLCASSLTSGAQETQYFGPGTRLLVL.

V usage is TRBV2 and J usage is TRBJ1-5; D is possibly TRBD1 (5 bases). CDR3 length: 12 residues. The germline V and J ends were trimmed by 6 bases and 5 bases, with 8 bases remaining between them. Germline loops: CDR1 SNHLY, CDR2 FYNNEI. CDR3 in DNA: TGTGCCAGCAGAGGGGAAGATCAGCCCCAGCATTTT. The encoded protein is CASRGEDQPQHF. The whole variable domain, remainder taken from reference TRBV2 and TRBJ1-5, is EPEVTQTPSHQVTQMGQEVILRCVPISNHLYFYWYRQILGQKVEFLVSFYNNEISEKSEIFDDQFSVERPDGSNFTLKIRSTKLEDSAMYFCASRGEDQPQHFGDGTRLSIL.

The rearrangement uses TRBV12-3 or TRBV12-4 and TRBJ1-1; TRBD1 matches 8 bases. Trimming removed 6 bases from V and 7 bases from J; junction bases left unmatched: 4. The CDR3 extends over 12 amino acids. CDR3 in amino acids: CASSHGQGEAFF. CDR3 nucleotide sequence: TGTGCCAGCAGCCACGGACAGGGTGAAGCTTTCTTT.

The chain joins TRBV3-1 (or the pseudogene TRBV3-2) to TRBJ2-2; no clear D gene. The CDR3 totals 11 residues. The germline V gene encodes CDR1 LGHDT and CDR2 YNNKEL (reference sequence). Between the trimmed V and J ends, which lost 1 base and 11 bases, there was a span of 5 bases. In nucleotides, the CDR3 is TGTGCCAGCAGCCAAGGAGGAGAGCTGTTTTTT. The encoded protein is CASSQGGELFF.

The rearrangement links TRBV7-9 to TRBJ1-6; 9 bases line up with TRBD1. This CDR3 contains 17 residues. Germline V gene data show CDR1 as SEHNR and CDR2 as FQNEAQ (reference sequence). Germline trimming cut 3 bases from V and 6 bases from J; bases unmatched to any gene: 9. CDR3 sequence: CASSLGATGGGNSPLHF. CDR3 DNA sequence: TGTGCCAGCAGCTTGGGCGCTACAGGGGGCGGTAATTCACCCCTCCACTTT.

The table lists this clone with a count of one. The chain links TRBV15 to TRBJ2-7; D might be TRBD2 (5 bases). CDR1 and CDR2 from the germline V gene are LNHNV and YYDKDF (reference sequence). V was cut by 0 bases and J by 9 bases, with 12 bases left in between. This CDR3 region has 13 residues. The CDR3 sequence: CATSRDQEARQYV. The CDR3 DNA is TGTGCCACCAGCAGAGATCAGGAGGCAAGGCAGTACGTC.

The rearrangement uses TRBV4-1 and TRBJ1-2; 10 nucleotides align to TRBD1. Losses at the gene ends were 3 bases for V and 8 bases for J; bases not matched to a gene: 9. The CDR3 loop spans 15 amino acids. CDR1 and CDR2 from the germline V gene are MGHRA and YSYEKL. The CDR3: CASSHQTGGGEGYTF. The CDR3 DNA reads TGCGCCAGCAGCCACCAGACAGGGGGCGGAGAAGGCTACACCTTC.

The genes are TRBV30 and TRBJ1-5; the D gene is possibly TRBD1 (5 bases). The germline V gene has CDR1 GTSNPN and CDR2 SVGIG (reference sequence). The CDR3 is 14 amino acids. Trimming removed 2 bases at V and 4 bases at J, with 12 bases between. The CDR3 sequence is CAWSWAGGNQPQHF. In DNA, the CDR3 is TGTGCCTGGAGTTGGGCCGGGGGAAATCAGCCCCAGCATTTT.

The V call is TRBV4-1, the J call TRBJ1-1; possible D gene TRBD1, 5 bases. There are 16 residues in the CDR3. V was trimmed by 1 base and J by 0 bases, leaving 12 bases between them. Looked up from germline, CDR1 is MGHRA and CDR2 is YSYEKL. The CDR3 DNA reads TGCGCCAGCAGCCAAGGGGGGGTCACTATGAACACTGAAGCTTTCTTT. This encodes CASSQGGVTMNTEAFF.

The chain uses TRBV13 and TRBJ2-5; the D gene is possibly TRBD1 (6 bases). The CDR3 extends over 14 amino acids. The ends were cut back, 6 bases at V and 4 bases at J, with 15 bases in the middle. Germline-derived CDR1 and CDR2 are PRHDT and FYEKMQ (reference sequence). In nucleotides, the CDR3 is TGTGCCAGCAGAAAATCTGGACAGCTAGAGACCCAGTACTTC. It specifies CASRKSGQLETQYF.

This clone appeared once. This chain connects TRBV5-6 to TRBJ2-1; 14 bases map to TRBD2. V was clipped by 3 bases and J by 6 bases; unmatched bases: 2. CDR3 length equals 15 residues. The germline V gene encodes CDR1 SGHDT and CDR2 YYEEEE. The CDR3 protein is CASSWGLAGVNEQFF. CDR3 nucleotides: TGTGCCAGCAGCTGGGGACTAGCGGGAGTCAATGAGCAGTTCTTC.

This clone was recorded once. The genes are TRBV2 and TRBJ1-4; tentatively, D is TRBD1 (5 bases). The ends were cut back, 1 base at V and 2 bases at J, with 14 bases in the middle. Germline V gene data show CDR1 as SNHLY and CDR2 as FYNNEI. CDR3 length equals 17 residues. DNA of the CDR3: TGTGCCAGCAGTGAAGGGGGGGTTTGGGGCACTAATGAAAAACTGTTTTTT. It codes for CASSEGGVWGTNEKLFF.

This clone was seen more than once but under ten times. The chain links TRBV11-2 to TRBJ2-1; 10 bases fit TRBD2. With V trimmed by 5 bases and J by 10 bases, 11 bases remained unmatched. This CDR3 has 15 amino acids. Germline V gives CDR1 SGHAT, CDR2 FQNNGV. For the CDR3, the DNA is TGTGCCAGCAGCCGAGCGGGGGGGTTGGTAGAGGAGCAGTTCTTC. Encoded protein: CASSRAGGLVEEQFF. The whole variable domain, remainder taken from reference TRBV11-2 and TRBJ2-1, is EAGVAQSPRYKIIEKRQSVAFWCNPISGHATLYWYQQILGQGPKLLIQFQNNGVVDDSQLPKDRFSAERLKGVDSTLKIQPAKLEDSAVYLCASSRAGGLVEEQFFGPGTRLTVL.

The CDR3 DNA sequence: TGTGCCAGCAGCACGAGCGGGGGGCCCTACAATGAGCAGTTCTTC. It encodes CASSTSGGPYNEQFF. This rearrangement joins TRBV6-2 or TRBV6-3 to TRBJ2-1; TRBD2 matches 9 bases. V trimming: 6 bases; J trimming: 2 bases; junction bases outside the gene matches: 5. This CDR3 region has 15 residues. Germline CDR1 MNHEY, CDR2 SVGEGT.

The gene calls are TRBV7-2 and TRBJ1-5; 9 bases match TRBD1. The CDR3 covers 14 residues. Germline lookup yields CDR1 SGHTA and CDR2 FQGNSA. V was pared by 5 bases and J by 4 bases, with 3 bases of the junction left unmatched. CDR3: CASSRDRVNQPQHF. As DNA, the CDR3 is TGTGCCAGCAGCAGGGACAGGGTAAATCAGCCCCAGCATTTT.

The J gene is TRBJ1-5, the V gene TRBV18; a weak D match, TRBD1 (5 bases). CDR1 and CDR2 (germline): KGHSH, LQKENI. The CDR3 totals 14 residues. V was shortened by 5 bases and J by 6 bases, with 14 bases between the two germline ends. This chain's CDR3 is CASSTGGGTQPQHF. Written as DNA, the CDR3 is TGTGCCAGCTCAACAGGAGGAGGGACTCAGCCCCAGCATTTT.

The CDR3 loop is CAISSEQWQFF. CDR3 bases: TGTGCCATATCTTCCGAACAGTGGCAGTTCTTC. The chain recombines TRBV10-3 with TRBJ2-1; D is ambiguous. There are 11 residues in the CDR3. V dropped 9 bases and J dropped 12 bases, with 15 bases sitting between them. From germline, CDR1 is ENHRY and CDR2 SYGVKD.

The CDR3 sequence: CASRWAQMNTEAFF. The DNA for the CDR3 is TGTGCCAGTCGTTGGGCCCAGATGAACACTGAAGCTTTCTTT. The chain recombines TRBV6-5 with TRBJ1-1; no firm D call. The V end was cut by 9 bases, the J end by 0 bases, with 14 bases between. Germline values: CDR1 MNHEY, CDR2 SVGAGI. The CDR3 is 14 residues long.

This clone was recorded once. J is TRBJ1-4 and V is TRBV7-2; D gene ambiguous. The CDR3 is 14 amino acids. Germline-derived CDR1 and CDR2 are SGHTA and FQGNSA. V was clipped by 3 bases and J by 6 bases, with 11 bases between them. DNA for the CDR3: TGTGCCAGCAGCTTGGGCAGGCAGGATGAAAAACTGTTTTTT. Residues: CASSLGRQDEKLFF. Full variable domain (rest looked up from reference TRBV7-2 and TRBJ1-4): GAGVSQSPSNKVTEKGKDVELRCDPISGHTALYWYRQSLGQGLEFLIYFQGNSAPDKSGLPSDRFSAERTGGSVSTLTIQRTQQEDSAVYLCASSLGRQDEKLFFGSGTQLSVL.

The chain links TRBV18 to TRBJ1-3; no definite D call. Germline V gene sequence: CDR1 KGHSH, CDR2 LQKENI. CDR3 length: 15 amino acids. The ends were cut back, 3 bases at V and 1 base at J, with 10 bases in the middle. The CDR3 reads CASSPTVWSGNTIYF. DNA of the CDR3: TGTGCCAGCTCACCCACTGTCTGGTCTGGAAACACCATATATTTT.

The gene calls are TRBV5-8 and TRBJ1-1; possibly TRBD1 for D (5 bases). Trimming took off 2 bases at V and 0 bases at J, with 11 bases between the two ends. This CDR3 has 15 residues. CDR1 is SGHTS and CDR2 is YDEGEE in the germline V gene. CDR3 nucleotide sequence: TGTGCCAGCAGCTTAGCGGGACGGCTGAACACTGAAGCTTTCTTT. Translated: CASSLAGRLNTEAFF.

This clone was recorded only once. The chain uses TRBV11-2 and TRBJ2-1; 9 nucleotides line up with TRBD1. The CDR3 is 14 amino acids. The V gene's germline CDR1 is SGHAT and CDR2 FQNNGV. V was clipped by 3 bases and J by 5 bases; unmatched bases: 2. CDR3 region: CASSFRDRDNEQFF. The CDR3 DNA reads TGTGCCAGCAGCTTCCGGGACAGGGACAATGAGCAGTTCTTC.

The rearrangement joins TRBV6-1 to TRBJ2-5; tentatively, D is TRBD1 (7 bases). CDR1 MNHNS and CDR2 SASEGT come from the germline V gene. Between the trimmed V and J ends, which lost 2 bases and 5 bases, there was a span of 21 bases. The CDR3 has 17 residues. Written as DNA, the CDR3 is TGTGCCAGCAGTGAAAAGGCAGGGGGGTACACCCACGAGACCCAGTACTTC. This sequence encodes CASSEKAGGYTHETQYF.